The clone carrying this T cell receptor beta chain came up a few times. This sample is part of a study of siplizumab effects on memory and regulatory T cells. CDR1 and CDR2 (germline): MDHEN, SYDVKM. The V end lost 0 bases, the J end lost 1 base, and 9 bases lay between the germline ends. This CDR3 contains 16 residues. The method was immunoSEQ multiplex PCR; TCRdb's version includes in-frame clones alone and lacks a portion of them. The sample shows 80,000 to 130,000 clones, roughly 94% of them seen only once. The source of this sequence is a human donor in good health. Material: Tregs sorted from blood. The V call is TRBV28, the J call TRBJ2-2; perhaps TRBD2 as D (5 bases). The CDR3 region is CASSLWSGGNTGELFF. As DNA, the CDR3 is TGTGCCAGCAGTTTATGGTCTGGAGGGAACACCGGGGAGCTGTTTTTT.